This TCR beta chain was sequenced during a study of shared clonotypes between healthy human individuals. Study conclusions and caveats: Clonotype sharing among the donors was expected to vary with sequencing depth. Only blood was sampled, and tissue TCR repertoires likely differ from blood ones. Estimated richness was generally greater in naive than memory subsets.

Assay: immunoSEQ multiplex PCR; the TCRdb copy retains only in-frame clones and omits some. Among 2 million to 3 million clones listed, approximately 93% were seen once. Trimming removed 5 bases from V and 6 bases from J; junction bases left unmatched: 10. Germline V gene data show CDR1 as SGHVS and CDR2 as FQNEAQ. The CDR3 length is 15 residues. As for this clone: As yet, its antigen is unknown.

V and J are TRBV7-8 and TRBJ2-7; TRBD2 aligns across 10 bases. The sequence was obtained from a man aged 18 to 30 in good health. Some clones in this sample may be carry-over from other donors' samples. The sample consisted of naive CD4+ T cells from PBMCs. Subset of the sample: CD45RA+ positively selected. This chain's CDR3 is CASSASGRAALEQYF. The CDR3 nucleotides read TGTGCCAGCAGCGCGAGCGGGAGGGCCGCCCTCGAGCAGTACTTC.